This T cell receptor (beta chain) was observed in a study of blood T cell repertoires in COVID-19. Study-level background: Some COVID-19 samples were acute and others convalescent; all came from the United States, Italy and Spain. PBMCs, B-cell-depleted T cells, or T cells provided the cDNA or gDNA that made up the material.

The authors' processing: Amplification from reference gene primers served as the basis for estimated nucleated cell counts. TCRdb keeps only in-frame clones here, not all; method: immunoSEQ multiplex PCR. That table gives V, J and clone size, and the DNA gave D and trimming. The sample holds approximately 240,000 clones; 80% to 85% are singletons and the top ten take 5.1%. V dropped 0 bases and J dropped 5 bases, with 15 bases sitting between them. The CDR3 has 16 residues. The germline gives CDR1 SGHRS, CDR2 YFSETQ. The chain couples TRBV5-1 to TRBJ2-1, with D maybe TRBD2 (5 bases). The sequencing sample was made of peripheral blood. This sequence was found in a woman aged 55-75 years who had recovered from COVID-19. CDR3 bases: TGCGCCAGCAGCTTGGCCCGGGATTTAGCGCACAATGAGCAGTTCTTC. Protein product: CASSLARDLAHNEQFF.